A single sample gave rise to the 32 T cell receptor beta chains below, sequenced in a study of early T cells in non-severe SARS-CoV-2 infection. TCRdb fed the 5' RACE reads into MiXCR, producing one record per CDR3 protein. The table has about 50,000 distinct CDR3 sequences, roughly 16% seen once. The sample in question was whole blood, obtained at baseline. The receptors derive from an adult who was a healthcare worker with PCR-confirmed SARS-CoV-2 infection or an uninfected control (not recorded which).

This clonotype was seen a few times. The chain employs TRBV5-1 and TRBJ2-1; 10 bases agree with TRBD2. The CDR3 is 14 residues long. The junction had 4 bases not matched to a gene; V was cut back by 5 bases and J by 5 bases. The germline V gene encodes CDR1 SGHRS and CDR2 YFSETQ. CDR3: CASRELAGNNEQFF. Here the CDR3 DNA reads TGCGCCAGCAGAGAACTAGCGGGGAACAATGAGCAGTTCTTC.

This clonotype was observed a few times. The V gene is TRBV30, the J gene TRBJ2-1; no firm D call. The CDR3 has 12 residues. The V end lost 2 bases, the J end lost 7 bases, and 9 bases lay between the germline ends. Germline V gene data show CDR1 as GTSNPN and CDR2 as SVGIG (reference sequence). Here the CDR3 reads CAWSRARNEQFF. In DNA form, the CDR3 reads TGTGCCTGGAGTCGGGCCCGAAATGAGCAGTTCTTC.

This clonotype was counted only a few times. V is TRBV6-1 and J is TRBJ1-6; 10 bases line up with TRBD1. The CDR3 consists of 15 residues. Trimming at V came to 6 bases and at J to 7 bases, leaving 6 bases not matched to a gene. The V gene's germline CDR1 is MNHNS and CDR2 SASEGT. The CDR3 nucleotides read TGTGCCAGCAGCCTCCGGGACAGGGGCAATTCACCCCTCCACTTT. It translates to CASSLRDRGNSPLHF.

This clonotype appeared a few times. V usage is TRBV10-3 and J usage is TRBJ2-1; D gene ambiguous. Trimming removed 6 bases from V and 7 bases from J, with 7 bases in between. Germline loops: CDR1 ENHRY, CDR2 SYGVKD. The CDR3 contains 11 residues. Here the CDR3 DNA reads TGTGCCATCAGCGCCCAGAATGAGCAGTTCTTC. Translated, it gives CAISAQNEQFF.

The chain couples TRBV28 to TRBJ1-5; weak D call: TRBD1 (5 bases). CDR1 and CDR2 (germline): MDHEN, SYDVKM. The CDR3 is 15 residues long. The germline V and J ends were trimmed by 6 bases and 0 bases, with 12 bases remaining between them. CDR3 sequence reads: CASSRRGTSNQPQHF. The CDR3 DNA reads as TGTGCCAGCAGCAGACGGGGGACTAGCAATCAGCCCCAGCATTTT.

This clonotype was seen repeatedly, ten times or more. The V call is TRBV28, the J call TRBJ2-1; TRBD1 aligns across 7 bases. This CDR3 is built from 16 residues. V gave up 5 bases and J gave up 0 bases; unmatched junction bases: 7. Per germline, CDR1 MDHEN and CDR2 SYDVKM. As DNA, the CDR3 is TGTGCCAGCAGTCCCAGGGGGACGGCCTCCTACAATGAGCAGTTCTTC. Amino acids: CASSPRGTASYNEQFF.

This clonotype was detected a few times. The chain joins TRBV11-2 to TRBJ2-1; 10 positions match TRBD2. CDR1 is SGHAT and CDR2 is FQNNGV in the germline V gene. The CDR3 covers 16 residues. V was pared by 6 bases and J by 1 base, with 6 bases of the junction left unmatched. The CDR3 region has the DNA TGTGCCAGCAGTTACCTAGCGGGAGTATCCTACAATGAGCAGTTCTTC. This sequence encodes CASSYLAGVSYNEQFF.

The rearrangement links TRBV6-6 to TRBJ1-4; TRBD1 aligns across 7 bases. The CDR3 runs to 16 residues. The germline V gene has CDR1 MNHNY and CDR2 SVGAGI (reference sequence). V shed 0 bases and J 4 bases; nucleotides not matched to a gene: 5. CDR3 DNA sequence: TGTGCCAGCAGTTACTCGAAGGGGGCCCATAATGAAAAACTGTTTTTT. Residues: CASSYSKGAHNEKLFF.

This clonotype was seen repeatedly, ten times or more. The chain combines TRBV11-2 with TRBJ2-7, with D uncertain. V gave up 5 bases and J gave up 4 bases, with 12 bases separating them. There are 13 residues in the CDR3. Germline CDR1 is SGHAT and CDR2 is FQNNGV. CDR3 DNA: TGTGCCAGCAGCCAACCAGACTTATACGAGCAGTACTTC. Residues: CASSQPDLYEQYF.

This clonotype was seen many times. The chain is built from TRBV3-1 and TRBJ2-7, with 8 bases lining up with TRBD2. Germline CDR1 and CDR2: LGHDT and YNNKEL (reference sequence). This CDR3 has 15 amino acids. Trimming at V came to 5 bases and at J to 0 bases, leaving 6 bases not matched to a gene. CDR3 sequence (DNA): TGTGCCAGCAGCGTTAGCGGGATCCGCTCCTACGAGCAGTACTTC. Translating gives CASSVSGIRSYEQYF.

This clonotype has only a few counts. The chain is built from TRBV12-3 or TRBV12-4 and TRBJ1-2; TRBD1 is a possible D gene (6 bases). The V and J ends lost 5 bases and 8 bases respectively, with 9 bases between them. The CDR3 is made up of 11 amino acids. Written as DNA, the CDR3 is TGTGCCAGCAGTGGGGGGCTCGGCTACACCTTC. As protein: CASSGGLGYTF.

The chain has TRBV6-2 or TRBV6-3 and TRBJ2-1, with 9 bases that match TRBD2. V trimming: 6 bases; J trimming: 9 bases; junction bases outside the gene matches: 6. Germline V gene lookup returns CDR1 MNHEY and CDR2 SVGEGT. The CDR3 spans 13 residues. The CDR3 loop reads CASRPGTSSEQFF. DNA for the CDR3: TGTGCCAGCAGACCCGGGACTAGCTCTGAGCAGTTCTTC.

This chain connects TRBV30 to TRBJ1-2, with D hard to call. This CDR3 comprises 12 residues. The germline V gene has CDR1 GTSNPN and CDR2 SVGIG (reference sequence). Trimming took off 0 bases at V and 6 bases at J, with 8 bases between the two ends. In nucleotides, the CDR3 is TGTGCCTGGAGTGTAAGGGAAGATGGCTACACCTTC. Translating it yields CAWSVREDGYTF.

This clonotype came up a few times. Written as DNA, the CDR3 is TGTGCCAGCAGCTCAAGGGTAACCAAAAACATTCAGTACTTC. Its translation: CASSSRVTKNIQYF. The rearrangement links TRBV11-2 to TRBJ2-4; no clear D gene. The CDR3 extends over 14 amino acids. Germline V CDR1 and CDR2: SGHAT, FQNNGV. The germline V and J ends were trimmed by 4 bases and 2 bases, with 9 bases remaining between them.

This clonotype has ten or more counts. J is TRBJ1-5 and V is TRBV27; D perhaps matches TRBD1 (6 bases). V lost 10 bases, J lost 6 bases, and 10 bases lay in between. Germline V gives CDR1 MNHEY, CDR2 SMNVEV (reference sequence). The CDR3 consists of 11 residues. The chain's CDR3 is CATGVSQPQHF. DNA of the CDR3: TGTGCCACAGGGGTTTCTCAGCCCCAGCATTTT.

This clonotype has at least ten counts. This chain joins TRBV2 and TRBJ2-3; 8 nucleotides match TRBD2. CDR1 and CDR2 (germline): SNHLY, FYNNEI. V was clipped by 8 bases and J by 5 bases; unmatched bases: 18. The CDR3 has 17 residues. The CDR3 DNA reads TGTGCCAGCCCAGCCAGGGAGCGGGGGACGCGGGGAGATACGCAGTATTTT. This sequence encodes CASPARERGTRGDTQYF.

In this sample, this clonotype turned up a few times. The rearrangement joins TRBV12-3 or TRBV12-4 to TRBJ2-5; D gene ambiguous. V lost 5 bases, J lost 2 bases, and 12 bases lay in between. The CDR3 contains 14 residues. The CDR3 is CASSARAFQETQYF. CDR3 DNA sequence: TGTGCCAGCAGTGCCCGGGCCTTTCAAGAGACCCAGTACTTC.

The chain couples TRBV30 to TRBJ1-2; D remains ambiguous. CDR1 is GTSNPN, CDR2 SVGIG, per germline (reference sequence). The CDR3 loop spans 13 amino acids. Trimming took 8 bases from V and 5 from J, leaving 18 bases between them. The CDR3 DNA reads TGTGCCGGATCACAGAGTTCAGATTATGGCTACACCTTC. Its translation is CAGSQSSDYGYTF.

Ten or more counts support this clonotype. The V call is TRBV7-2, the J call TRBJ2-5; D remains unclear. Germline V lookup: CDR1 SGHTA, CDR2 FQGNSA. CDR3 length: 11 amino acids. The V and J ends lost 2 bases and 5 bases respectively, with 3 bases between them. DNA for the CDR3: TGTGCCAGCAGCTTAACCGAGACCCAGTACTTC. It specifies CASSLTETQYF.

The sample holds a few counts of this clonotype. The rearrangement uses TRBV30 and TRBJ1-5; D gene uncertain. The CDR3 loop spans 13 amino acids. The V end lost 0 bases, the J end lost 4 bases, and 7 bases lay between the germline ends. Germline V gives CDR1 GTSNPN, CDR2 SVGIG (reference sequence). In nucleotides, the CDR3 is TGTGCCTGGAGTGTATCTCATAATCAGCCCCAGCATTTT. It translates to CAWSVSHNQPQHF.

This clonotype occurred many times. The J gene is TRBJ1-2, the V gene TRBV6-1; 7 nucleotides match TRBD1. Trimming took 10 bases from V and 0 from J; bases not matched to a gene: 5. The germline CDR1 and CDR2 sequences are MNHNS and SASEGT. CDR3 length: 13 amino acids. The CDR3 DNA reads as TGTGCCATAGGGAGGGGGCCTAACTATGGCTACACCTTC. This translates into CAIGRGPNYGYTF.

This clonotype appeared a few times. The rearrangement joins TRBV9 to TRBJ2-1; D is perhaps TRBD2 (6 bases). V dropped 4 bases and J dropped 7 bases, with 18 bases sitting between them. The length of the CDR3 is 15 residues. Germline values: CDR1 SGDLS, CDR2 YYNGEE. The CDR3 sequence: CASSPSGHWGNEQFF. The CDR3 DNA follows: TGTGCCAGCAGCCCAAGCGGGCACTGGGGGAATGAGCAGTTCTTC. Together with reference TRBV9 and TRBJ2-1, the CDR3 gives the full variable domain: DSGVTQTPKHLITATGQRVTLRCSPRSGDLSVYWYQQSLDQGLQFLIQYYNGEERAKGNILERFSAQQFPDLHSELNLSSLELGDSALYFCASSPSGHWGNEQFFGPGTRLTVL.

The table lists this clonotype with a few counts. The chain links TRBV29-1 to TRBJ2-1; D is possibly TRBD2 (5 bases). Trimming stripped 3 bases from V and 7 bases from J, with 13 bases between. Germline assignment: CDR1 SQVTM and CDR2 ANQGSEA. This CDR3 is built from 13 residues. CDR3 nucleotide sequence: TGCAGCGTTGAGAGAGGACTCAGAAATGAGCAGTTCTTC. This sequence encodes CSVERGLRNEQFF.

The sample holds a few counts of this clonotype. The CDR3 sequence: CASILSGAKNIQYF. The CDR3 DNA reads TGTGCCAGCATTCTCTCCGGAGCCAAAAACATTCAGTACTTC. The V gene is TRBV6-1, the J gene TRBJ2-4; D remains ambiguous. There are 14 residues in the CDR3. The ends were cut back, 7 bases at V and 0 bases at J, with 10 bases in the middle. CDR1 MNHNS and CDR2 SASEGT come from the germline V gene.

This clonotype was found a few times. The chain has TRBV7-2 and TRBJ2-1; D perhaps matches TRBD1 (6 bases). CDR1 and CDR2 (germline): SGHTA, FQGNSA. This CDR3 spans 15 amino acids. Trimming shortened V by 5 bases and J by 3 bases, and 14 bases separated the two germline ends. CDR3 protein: CASSNLPGVYNEQFF. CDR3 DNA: TGTGCCAGCAGCAACCTTCCAGGGGTCTACAATGAGCAGTTCTTC.

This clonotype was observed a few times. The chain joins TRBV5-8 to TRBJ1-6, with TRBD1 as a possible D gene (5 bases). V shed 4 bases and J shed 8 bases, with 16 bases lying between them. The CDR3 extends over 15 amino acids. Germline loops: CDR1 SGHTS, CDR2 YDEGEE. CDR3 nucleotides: TGTGCCAGCAGCCTAACAGGCTCCCCTTATTCACCCCTCCACTTT. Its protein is CASSLTGSPYSPLHF.

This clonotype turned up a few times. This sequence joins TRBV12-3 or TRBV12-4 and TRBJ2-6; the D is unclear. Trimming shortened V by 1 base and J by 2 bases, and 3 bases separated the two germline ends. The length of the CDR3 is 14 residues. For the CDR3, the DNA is TGTGCCAGCAGTTTAGGGACTGGGGCCAACGTCCTGACTTTC. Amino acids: CASSLGTGANVLTF.

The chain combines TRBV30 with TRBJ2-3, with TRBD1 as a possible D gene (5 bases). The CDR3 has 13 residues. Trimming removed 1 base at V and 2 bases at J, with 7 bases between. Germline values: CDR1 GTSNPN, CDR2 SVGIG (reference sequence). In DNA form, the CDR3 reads TGTGCCTGGAGTGCCGGACACACAGATACGCAGTATTTT. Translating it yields CAWSAGHTDTQYF.

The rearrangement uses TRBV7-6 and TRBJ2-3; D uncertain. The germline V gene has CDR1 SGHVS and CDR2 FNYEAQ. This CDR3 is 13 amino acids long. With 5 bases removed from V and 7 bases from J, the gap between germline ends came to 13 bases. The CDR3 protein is CASSHPRAHTQYF. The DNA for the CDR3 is TGTGCCAGCAGCCACCCCCGGGCCCATACGCAGTATTTT.

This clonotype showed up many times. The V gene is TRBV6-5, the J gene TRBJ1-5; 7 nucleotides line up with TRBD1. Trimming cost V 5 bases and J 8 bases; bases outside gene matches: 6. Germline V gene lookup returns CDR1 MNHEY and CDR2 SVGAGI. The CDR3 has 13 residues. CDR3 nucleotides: TGTGCCAGCAGTGGACAGGACGGGGAGCCCCAGCATTTT. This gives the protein CASSGQDGEPQHF.

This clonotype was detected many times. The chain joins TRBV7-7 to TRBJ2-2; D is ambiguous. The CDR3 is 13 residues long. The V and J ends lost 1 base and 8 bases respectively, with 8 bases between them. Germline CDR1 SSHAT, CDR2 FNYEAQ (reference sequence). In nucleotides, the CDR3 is TGTGCCAGCAGCTTAGGGTCAGCTGGGGAGCTGTTTTTT. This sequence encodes CASSLGSAGELFF.

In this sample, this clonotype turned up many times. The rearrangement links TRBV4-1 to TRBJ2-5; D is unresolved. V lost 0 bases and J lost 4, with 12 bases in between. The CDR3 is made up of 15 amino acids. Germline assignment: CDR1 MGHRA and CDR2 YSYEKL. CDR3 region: CASSQDRTRIETQYF. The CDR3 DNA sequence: TGCGCCAGCAGCCAAGATCGGACCAGAATAGAGACCCAGTACTTC.